These T cell receptor beta chains were read from a single sample in a study of T cell clusters in autoimmune cytopenias. TCRdb reprocessed the multiplex PCR reads and keeps a single row for each CDR3 protein, giving no DNA. The listing contains about 6,900 distinct CDR3 sequences. These data are also associated with another study on T cell repertoires in aging, cancer and after chemotherapy.

The specimen sequenced was peripheral blood. The receptors stem from a human donor in good health. Each CDR3 is given with its conserved first and last residue. Only some rows state a clone size, as once, few, many or a class for expanded clones.

size | J | V | CDR3
- | TRBJ1-2 | TRBV6-1 | CASRDRGDYGYTF
- | TRBJ2-5 | TRBV10-3 | CAISESGGLQETQYF
medium-sized | TRBJ2-1 | TRBV6-6 | CASSYSPTSGGLYNEQFF
large | TRBJ2-1 | TRBV19 | CASSPRQDHVDEQFF
- | TRBJ1-5 | TRBV11-1 | CAISAGARSEQPQHF
- | TRBJ2-5 | TRBV7-9 | CASSSWVDTLGETQYF
- | TRBJ2-1 | TRBV29-1 | CSVETTGYEQFF
medium-sized | TRBJ2-2 | TRBV19 | CASSIGGGGPGELFF
medium-sized | TRBJ1-1 | TRBV12-3/TRBV12-4 | CASSDYTEAFF
- | TRBJ1-2 | TRBV21-1 | CASSTPRSGGAIRYGYTF
- | TRBJ2-5 | TRBV5-5 | CASSSSGGGETQYF
- | TRBJ2-2 | TRBV18 | CASSPPSGVGGELFF
medium-sized | TRBJ2-7 | TRBV6-1 | CASSGAQSGEQYF
medium-sized | TRBJ1-6 | TRBV6-4 | CASSESGNSPLHF
- | TRBJ1-4 | TRBV7-2 | CASSALGDRGREKLFF
medium-sized | TRBJ1-1 | TRBV11-1 | CASSSDGGSEAFF
- | TRBJ2-7 | TRBV19 | CASSIGPGQGTPYEQYF
- | TRBJ2-5 | TRBV20-1 | CSAIQGQETQYF
- | TRBJ2-5 | TRBV5-4 | CASSFIGSDVETQYF
- | TRBJ1-5 | TRBV19 | CASSTGQRNQPQHF
- | TRBJ1-5 | TRBV18 | CASSPPGRGENQPQHF
medium-sized | TRBJ1-1 | TRBV30 | CAWKRAGAEAFF
- | TRBJ1-4 | TRBV6-1 | CASSDGLAPNEKLFF
- | TRBJ2-1 | TRBV5-6 | CASSAGTLYNEQFF
medium-sized | TRBJ2-2 | TRBV6-2/TRBV6-3 | CASSYLDTGELFF
- | TRBJ1-1 | TRBV5-5 | CASSLAVVSPKPEAFF
medium-sized | TRBJ2-1 | TRBV5-5 | CASSSTGGWQFF